The 13 T cell receptor beta chains in this list originate from one sample, sequenced in a study of Graves' ophthalmopathy and Graves' hyperthyroidism. Beta-chain TCR CDR3 regions were amplified from RNA transcripts. First-round RT-PCR used HTBI primers; second-round multiplex PCR followed. Each CDR3 protein is one row after TCRdb ran MiXCR on the multiplex PCR reads. The sample lists over a million distinct CDR3 sequences; about 35% were seen once. Sequenced: peripheral blood or thyroid tissue (not recorded which). The receptors derive from an adult man with Graves' hyperthyroidism.

There are a few counts of this clonotype. The DNA for the CDR3 is TGTGCCAGCAGCCGCCCCGGGGCCACCTACGAGCAGTACTTC. It is translated as CASSRPGATYEQYF. The genes are TRBV7-9 and TRBJ2-7; D is tentatively TRBD1 or TRBD2 (5 bases each). Germline V gene lookup returns CDR1 SEHNR and CDR2 FQNEAQ (reference sequence). There are 14 residues in the CDR3. Trimming shortened V by 5 bases and J by 2 bases, and 13 bases separated the two germline ends.

This clonotype was counted ten times or more. The V gene is TRBV14, the J gene TRBJ2-5; the D is unclear. Trimming took 0 bases from V and 8 from J, leaving 7 bases between them. Per the germline V gene, CDR1 is SGHDN and CDR2 is FVKESK. The CDR3 spans 12 residues. In DNA form, the CDR3 reads TGTGCCAGCAGCCAAGACCCTAGAACCCAGTACTTC. Encoded protein: CASSQDPRTQYF.

The V gene is TRBV29-1, the J gene TRBJ2-2; no clear D gene. Germline V lookup: CDR1 SQVTM, CDR2 ANQGSEA. The CDR3 covers 18 residues. V was cut by 3 bases and J by 0 bases, with 20 bases left in between. CDR3 DNA: TGCAGCGTTGAGTTTTCAGCCTCCCCCCGACCGAACACCGGGGAGCTGTTTTTT. Translation: CSVEFSASPRPNTGELFF.

Regarding this clonotype: This may stem from a read error, because a much larger clone lies one nucleotide away. The conserved closing phenylalanine or tryptophan is absent in this CDR3, likely reflecting a read error. The chain joins TRBV7-7 to TRBJ2-7, with D perhaps given as TRBD1 or TRBD2 (6 bases each). The J call may be wrong; the DNA end is better matched by TRBJ2-5. The CDR3 sequence is 13 residues long. Germline V gene data show CDR1 as SSHAT and CDR2 as FNYEAQ (reference sequence). The CDR3 DNA sequence: TGTGCCAGCAGCTCCTCGGGGGCAGAGACCCAGTACCTC. Its protein is CASSSSGAETQYL.

CDR3 region: CSVAAGLAGGKYEQYF. The CDR3 nucleotides are TGCAGCGTTGCGGCGGGACTAGCGGGAGGAAAATACGAGCAGTACTTC. The chain recombines TRBV29-1 with TRBJ2-7, with 15 bases aligning to TRBD2. Germline CDR1 SQVTM, CDR2 ANQGSEA. Trimming at V came to 4 bases and at J to 4 bases, leaving 8 bases not matched to a gene. There are 16 residues in the CDR3.

This clonotype was counted ten times or more. The rearrangement links TRBV2 to TRBJ1-5; possibly TRBD1 for D (6 bases). CDR3 length: 15 amino acids. Looked up from germline, CDR1 is SNHLY and CDR2 is FYNNEI. V was cut by 1 base and J by 5 bases, with 12 bases left in between. CDR3 DNA sequence: TGTGCCAGCAGTGAAGAGCAGGGGCTTTATCAGCCCCAGCATTTT. Amino acids: CASSEEQGLYQPQHF.

The chain carries TRBV6-2 or TRBV6-3 and TRBJ2-7, with TRBD2 identical over 11 bases. Trimming removed 6 bases from V and 0 bases from J; junction bases left unmatched: 16. This CDR3 comprises 19 residues. Germline lookup yields CDR1 MNHEY and CDR2 SVGEGT. CDR3 DNA: TGTGCCAGCAGCTTATTCGCCTCTAGCGGGAGGTCAATCTCCTACGAGCAGTACTTC. It translates to CASSLFASSGRSISYEQYF.

This chain links TRBV10-3 with TRBJ1-5, with D hard to call. V was cut by 0 bases and J by 11 bases, with 11 bases left in between. CDR1 and CDR2 from the germline V gene are ENHRY and SYGVKD. The CDR3 consists of 13 residues. As DNA, the CDR3 is TGTGCCATCAGTGAGTCGATTACCTCGGCCCAGCATTTT. It specifies CAISESITSAQHF.

The chain employs TRBV7-9 and TRBJ1-1; the D gene is possibly TRBD1 (5 bases). Trimming stripped 5 bases from V and 5 bases from J, with 18 bases between. The CDR3 runs to 15 residues. Per germline, CDR1 SEHNR and CDR2 FQNEAQ (reference sequence). CDR3 in amino acids: CASSGGRPPVTEAFF. DNA for the CDR3: TGTGCCAGCAGCGGGGGACGGCCCCCGGTGACTGAAGCTTTCTTT.

The chain links TRBV25-1 to TRBJ2-5; a weak D match, TRBD2 (5 bases). Between the trimmed V and J ends, which lost 4 bases and 6 bases, there was a span of 9 bases. Germline V gene sequence: CDR1 MGHDK, CDR2 SYGVNS. The CDR3 has 12 amino acids. For the CDR3, the DNA is TGTGCCAGCAGTGTTGGAGGCCAGACCCAGTACTTC. It is translated as CASSVGGQTQYF.

CDR3: CSLYGDVNQPQHF. The CDR3 coding sequence is TGCAGCTTGTATGGGGATGTAAATCAGCCCCAGCATTTT. The V call is TRBV29-1, the J call TRBJ1-5; D gene ambiguous. The CDR3 totals 13 residues. The germline V gene has CDR1 SQVTM and CDR2 ANQGSEA. Trimming removed 8 bases from V and 4 bases from J, with 15 bases in between. Drawing the rest from reference TRBV29-1 and TRBJ1-5, the complete variable domain is SAVISQKPSRDICQRGTSLTIQCQVDSQVTMMFWYRQQPGQSLTLIATANQGSEATYESGFVIDKFPISRPNLTFSTLTVSNMSPEDSSIYLCSLYGDVNQPQHFGDGTRLSIL.

The genes are TRBV20-1 and TRBJ2-7; 9 bases are a match to TRBD2. Looked up from germline, CDR1 is DFQATT and CDR2 is SNEGSKA (reference sequence). The CDR3 spans 13 residues. V shed 1 base and J 9 bases; nucleotides not matched to a gene: 7. The CDR3 DNA reads TGCAGTGCTAGAGGGTCAGCGGGAGGAACGCAGTACTTC. Residues: CSARGSAGGTQYF.

This clonotype came up many times. J is TRBJ1-5 and V is TRBV7-9; D uncertain. The germline V gene encodes CDR1 SEHNR and CDR2 FQNEAQ (reference sequence). The V end lost 1 base, the J end lost 7 bases, and 5 bases lay between the germline ends. The CDR3 is 12 amino acids. CDR3 sequence: CASSLGWQPQHF. Written as DNA, the CDR3 is TGTGCCAGCAGCTTAGGTTGGCAGCCCCAGCATTTT.